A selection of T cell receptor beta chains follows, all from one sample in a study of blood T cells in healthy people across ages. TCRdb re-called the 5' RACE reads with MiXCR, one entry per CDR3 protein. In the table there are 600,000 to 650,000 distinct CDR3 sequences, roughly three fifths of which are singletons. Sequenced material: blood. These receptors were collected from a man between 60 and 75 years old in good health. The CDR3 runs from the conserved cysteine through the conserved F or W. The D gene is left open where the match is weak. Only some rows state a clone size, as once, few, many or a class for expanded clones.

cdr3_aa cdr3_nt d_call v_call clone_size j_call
CASSLGGLAGTLDEQFF TGTGCCAGCAGCTTAGGGGGACTAGCGGGGACCTTAGATGAGCAGTTCTTC TRBD2 TRBV7-8 - TRBJ2-1
CSARAGGGGSLSYNEQFF TGCAGTGCCAGAGCCGGGGGCGGGGGTTCACTTTCCTACAATGAGCAGTTCTTC - TRBV20-1 once TRBJ2-1
CASRKTGAEQYF TGTGCCAGCAGAAAGACAGGGGCCGAGCAGTACTTC TRBD1 TRBV2 - TRBJ2-7
CSARAGQGNQPQHF TGCAGTGCTAGAGCGGGACAGGGCAATCAGCCCCAGCATTTT TRBD1 TRBV20-1 - TRBJ1-5
CASSVAGGAGEPQDTQYF TGTGCCAGCAGCGTCGCGGGGGGGGCGGGGGAGCCGCAAGATACGCAGTATTTT TRBD2 TRBV9 - TRBJ2-3
CASSPGQGAPSNQPQHF TGTGCCAGCAGCCCGGGACAGGGGGCACCTAGCAATCAGCCCCAGCATTTT TRBD1 TRBV6-6 - TRBJ1-5
CSVRDGMRPDTQYF TGCAGCGTTCGGGACGGGATGCGCCCAGATACGCAGTATTTT - TRBV29-1 few TRBJ2-3
CAISEVETTQYF TGTGCCATCAGTGAAGTCGAGACGACCCAGTACTTC - TRBV10-3 - TRBJ2-5
CASSFDGQGADGYTF TGCGCCAGCAGCTTCGACGGACAGGGGGCCGATGGCTACACCTTC TRBD1 TRBV5-1 - TRBJ1-2
CASRGRGGPTDTQYF TGTGCCAGCAGGGGTCGCGGGGGGCCCACAGATACGCAGTATTTT TRBD2 TRBV12-3/TRBV12-4 - TRBJ2-3
CASSSDPGTGAGDYTF TGTGCCAGCAGCTCCGACCCCGGGACGGGGGCCGGTGACTACACCTTC - TRBV6-1 - TRBJ1-2
CSAPYGTSGTYEQYF TGCAGTGCGCCATATGGGACTAGCGGGACCTACGAGCAGTACTTC TRBD2 TRBV20-1 few TRBJ2-7
CASSTWDTQYF TGTGCCAGCAGTACGTGGGATACGCAGTATTTT - TRBV25-1 - TRBJ2-3
CASMSGALSYEQYF TGTGCCAGCATGTCCGGGGCCCTCTCCTACGAGCAGTACTTC - TRBV6-1 - TRBJ2-7
CSSRDRGPTNYGYTF TGCAGTAGCCGGGACAGGGGGCCCACTAACTATGGCTACACCTTC TRBD1 TRBV29-1 - TRBJ1-2
CSARRAGGSYEQYF TGCAGTGCTAGGCGGGCAGGGGGTTCCTACGAGCAGTACTTC TRBD1 TRBV20-1 few TRBJ2-7
CASSPRGAAYEQYF TGCGCCAGCAGCCCTCGGGGGGCGGCCTACGAGCAGTACTTC - TRBV5-1 - TRBJ2-7
CSAESGTSSYEQYF TGCAGTGCAGAGAGCGGCACTAGCTCCTACGAGCAGTACTTC - TRBV20-1 - TRBJ2-7
CSVAQLPELEQYF TGCAGCGTCGCTCAGCTCCCCGAACTTGAGCAGTACTTC - TRBV29-1 - TRBJ2-5
CASSPRGIRLGGYTF TGTGCCAGCAGCCCCAGAGGGATACGCCTGGGCGGCTACACCTTC - TRBV3-1 - TRBJ1-2
CASSVEARGEKLFF TGTGCCAGCAGCGTAGAGGCCCGGGGGGAAAAACTGTTTTTT - TRBV9 - TRBJ1-4